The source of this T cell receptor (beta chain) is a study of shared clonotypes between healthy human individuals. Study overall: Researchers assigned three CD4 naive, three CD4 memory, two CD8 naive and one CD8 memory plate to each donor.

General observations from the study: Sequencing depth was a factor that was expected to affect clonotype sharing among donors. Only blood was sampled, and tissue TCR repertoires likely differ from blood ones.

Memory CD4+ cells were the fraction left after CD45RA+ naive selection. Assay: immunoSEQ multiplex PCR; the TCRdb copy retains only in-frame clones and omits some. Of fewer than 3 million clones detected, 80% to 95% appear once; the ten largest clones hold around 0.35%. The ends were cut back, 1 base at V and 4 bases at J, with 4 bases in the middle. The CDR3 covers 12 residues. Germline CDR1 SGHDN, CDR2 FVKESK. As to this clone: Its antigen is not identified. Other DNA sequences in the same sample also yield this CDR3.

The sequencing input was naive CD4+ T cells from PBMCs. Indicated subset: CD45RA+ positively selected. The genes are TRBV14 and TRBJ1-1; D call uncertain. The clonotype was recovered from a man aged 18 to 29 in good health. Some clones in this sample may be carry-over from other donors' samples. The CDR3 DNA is TGTGCCAGCAGCCAAGGGGGCACTGAAGCTTTCTTT. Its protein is CASSQGGTEAFF.